The rows below give T cell receptor beta chains drawn from one sample of a study of CD8 T cells in ankylosing spondylitis. TCRdb called the 5' RACE reads again in MiXCR, with one record for every CDR3 protein. The table lists hundreds of thousands of distinct CDR3 sequences, about a quarter of them singletons. The specimen sequenced was blood, either unsorted or a sorted T cell fraction (not recorded which). The receptors were gathered from a male donor with ankylosing spondylitis or in good health (not recorded which). CDR3s include the opening cysteine and the closing phenylalanine or tryptophan. D genes are given only for firm matches. Rows give clone size only sometimes, using once, few, many, or a class for an expanded clone.

size: few
V: TRBV20-1
J: TRBJ1-5
D: .
CDR3: CSAFDPYSNQPQHF
DNA: TGCAGTGCTTTCGACCCATATAGCAATCAGCCCCAGCATTTT

size: .
V: TRBV20-1
J: TRBJ2-1
D: .
CDR3: CSARALRVARTYNEQFF
DNA: TGCAGTGCTAGAGCCCTCCGCGTGGCGAGAACCTACAATGAGCAGTTCTTC

size: few
V: TRBV6-5
J: TRBJ2-7
D: .
CDR3: CASSYVGDYEQYF
DNA: TGTGCCAGCAGTTACGTGGGAGACTACGAGCAGTACTTC

size: .
V: TRBV12-3/TRBV12-4
J: TRBJ1-1
D: .
CDR3: CASSFRRQKNTEAFF
DNA: TGTGCCAGCAGCTTCCGGCGACAGAAGAACACTGAAGCTTTCTTT

size: many
V: TRBV5-6
J: TRBJ1-2
D: .
CDR3: CASSPDGPSGGYTF
DNA: TGTGCCAGCAGCCCGGACGGCCCTTCAGGGGGCTACACCTTC

size: .
V: TRBV25-1
J: TRBJ1-1
D: TRBD1
CDR3: CATETGRGTEAFF
DNA: TGTGCCACAGAGACAGGGAGAGGCACTGAAGCTTTCTTT

size: many
V: TRBV5-6
J: TRBJ1-2
D: .
CDR3: CASSLGGLGAHYGYTF
DNA: TGTGCCAGCAGCTTGGGAGGACTCGGGGCCCACTATGGCTACACCTTC

size: once
V: TRBV15
J: TRBJ2-3
D: TRBD1
CDR3: CATARGRDTQYF
DNA: TGTGCCACGGCAAGGGGGCGGGATACGCAGTATTTT

size: .
V: TRBV20-1
J: TRBJ2-7
D: TRBD2
CDR3: CSARSSGRVYEQYF
DNA: TGCAGTGCTAGATCTAGCGGGAGAGTGTACGAGCAGTACTTC

size: many
V: TRBV20-1
J: TRBJ2-3
D: TRBD2
CDR3: CSARELAGGPSKYF
DNA: TGCAGTGCTAGAGAACTGGCGGGAGGGCCCTCGAAGTATTTT

size: few
V: TRBV9
J: TRBJ1-5
D: .
CDR3: CASSVDGAGQPQHF
DNA: TGTGCCAGCAGCGTAGATGGAGCAGGTCAGCCCCAGCATTTT

size: many
V: TRBV24-1
J: TRBJ2-1
D: .
CDR3: CATSDLQAHQQFF
DNA: TGTGCCACCAGTGATTTGCAGGCCCATCAGCAGTTCTTC

size: .
V: TRBV29-1
J: TRBJ1-1
D: .
CDR3: CSAITGLGAFF
DNA: TGCAGCGCCATAACAGGGCTTGGAGCTTTCTTT